This passage covers 26 T cell receptor beta chains from one sample sequenced in a study of blood T cell repertoires in COVID-19. Produced via immunoSEQ multiplex PCR; TCRdb's table is partial and in-frame only. The table includes tens of thousands of clones, about nine tenths detected once. Sequencing input: peripheral blood. The origin of the receptors is a human donor in a cohort sampled during active COVID-19.

The chain carries TRBV11-3 and TRBJ2-5; TRBD2 might be the D (7 bases). CDR1 and CDR2 from the germline V gene are SGHNT and YENEEA. The germline V and J ends were trimmed by 0 bases and 4 bases, with 18 bases remaining between them. The CDR3 is 17 amino acids. The CDR3 nucleotides are TGTGCCAGCAGCTTAGATTCGGCGGGGGCCCGGGGAGAGACCCAGTACTTC. Translation gives CASSLDSAGARGETQYF.

This chain links TRBV27 with TRBJ1-2; TRBD1 agrees at 7 bases. The CDR3 is 12 amino acids. CDR1 MNHEY and CDR2 SMNVEV come from the germline V gene (reference sequence). V lost 4 bases to trimming and J lost 8 bases; unmatched junction nucleotides: 4. The CDR3 DNA reads as TGTGCCAGCAGTTCACGGACAGGCGGCTACACCTTC. Residues: CASSSRTGGYTF.

This chain joins TRBV6-5 and TRBJ1-4; TRBD1 agrees at 9 bases. V shed 6 bases, J shed 5 bases, and the junction held 4 bases outside the gene matches. This CDR3 has 14 amino acids. Germline V gene sequence: CDR1 MNHEY, CDR2 SVGAGI. CDR3 residues: CASSRDRVNEKLFF. CDR3 nucleotide sequence: TGTGCCAGCAGCCGGGACAGGGTGAATGAAAAACTGTTTTTT.

The J gene is TRBJ1-2, the V gene TRBV18; D is undetermined. The CDR3 is 15 amino acids. V was cut by 2 bases and J by 7 bases, with 17 bases left in between. Germline V gene sequence: CDR1 KGHSH, CDR2 LQKENI. CDR3 bases: TGTGCCAGCTCACCATTGGGTAGACAAGTAGGTGGCTACACCTTC. This encodes CASSPLGRQVGGYTF.

This clone was counted a few times. CDR3 bases: TGTGCCAGCAGTTTAAACAGGGTTAACCAGCCCCAGCATTTT. Its protein product is CASSLNRVNQPQHF. This chain connects TRBV27 to TRBJ1-5, with a tentative D call TRBD1 (6 bases). CDR1 is MNHEY and CDR2 is SMNVEV in the germline V gene (reference sequence). The length of the CDR3 is 14 residues. V gave up 2 bases and J gave up 7 bases, with 12 bases separating them.

J is TRBJ2-3 and V is TRBV7-8, with D tentatively TRBD2 (5 bases). This CDR3 has 14 residues. The V end lost 0 bases, the J end lost 5 bases, and 9 bases lay between the germline ends. Germline V gives CDR1 SGHVS, CDR2 FQNEAQ. The CDR3 sequence: CASSLAGVGDTQYF. Written as DNA, the CDR3 is TGTGCCAGCAGCTTAGCGGGAGTTGGAGATACGCAGTATTTT.

This chain uses TRBV27 with TRBJ1-6, with D possibly being TRBD1 (6 bases). CDR3 size: 17 residues. Germline V lookup: CDR1 MNHEY, CDR2 SMNVEV (reference sequence). V was clipped by 6 bases and J by 3 bases, with 18 bases between them. CDR3 nucleotides: TGTGCCAGCAGGCCCGGGGGGGGCGCATACTATAATTCACCCCTCCACTTT. Translated: CASRPGGGAYYNSPLHF.

This clone was detected only once. The rearrangement joins TRBV5-1 to TRBJ2-1; D is perhaps TRBD1 (6 bases). In germline, CDR1 is SGHRS, CDR2 YFSETQ. The length of the CDR3 is 17 residues. V dropped 3 bases and J dropped 6 bases, with 22 bases sitting between them. CDR3 DNA sequence: TGCGCCAGCAGCTCGACGACCGGAAACAGGGAGCGCAATGAGCAGTTCTTC. This sequence encodes CASSSTTGNRERNEQFF.

The CDR3 DNA reads TGCAGCGTTGAAGTCTGGAGTATCGGGAACTACGAGCAGTACTTC. Protein product: CSVEVWSIGNYEQYF. The V gene is TRBV29-1, the J gene TRBJ2-7; D perhaps matches TRBD2 (5 bases). The CDR3 runs 15 residues. V was clipped by 1 base and J by 3 bases, with 16 bases between them. Germline CDR1 SQVTM, CDR2 ANQGSEA.

The chain joins TRBV2 to TRBJ1-4; weak D call: TRBD1 (5 bases). The CDR3 spans 13 residues. V lost 6 bases and J lost 6, with 11 bases in between. Germline CDR1 and CDR2: SNHLY and FYNNEI. The CDR3 nucleotides read TGTGCCAGCAGGCGACAGTCCCATGAAAAACTGTTTTTT. Translating gives CASRRQSHEKLFF.

V and J are TRBV24-1 and TRBJ2-2; D possibly corresponds to TRBD1 (5 bases). Between the trimmed V and J ends, which lost 1 base and 3 bases, there was a span of 11 bases. This CDR3 has 16 residues. Germline V gives CDR1 KGHDR, CDR2 SFDVKD. The CDR3 DNA follows: TGTGCCACCAGTGATTTATTTCGACAGTACACCGGGGAGCTGTTTTTT. Protein: CATSDLFRQYTGELFF.

The gene calls are TRBV7-9 and TRBJ2-5, with TRBD2 matching 9 bases. The CDR3 is 15 residues long. V shed 5 bases and J 3 bases; nucleotides not matched to a gene: 7. Germline V gene data show CDR1 as SEHNR and CDR2 as FQNEAQ (reference sequence). CDR3 region: CASSIRRGGEETQYF. As DNA, the CDR3 is TGTGCCAGCAGCATCCGGCGGGGGGGCGAAGAGACCCAGTACTTC.

This chain connects TRBV6-6 to TRBJ2-1, with D possibly matching TRBD2 (6 bases). The V end was cut by 6 bases, the J end by 0 bases, with 9 bases between. Germline V CDR1 and CDR2: MNHNY, SVGAGI (reference sequence). The CDR3 contains 14 residues. Here the CDR3 reads CASSLASSYNEQFF. CDR3 DNA sequence: TGTGCCAGCAGCCTAGCGAGCTCCTACAATGAGCAGTTCTTC.

The V call is TRBV19, the J call TRBJ2-7; possibly TRBD2 for D (7 bases). There are 15 residues in the CDR3. Germline values: CDR1 LNHDA, CDR2 SQIVND (reference sequence). The germline V and J ends were trimmed by 7 bases and 1 base, with 17 bases remaining between them. CDR3 in amino acids: CASKGDCGRSYEQYF. CDR3 nucleotides: TGTGCCAGTAAGGGGGATTGCGGGAGATCCTACGAGCAGTACTTC.

V is TRBV11-2 and J is TRBJ2-1; 8 bases align to TRBD2. This CDR3 region has 16 residues. Germline V gene lookup returns CDR1 SGHAT and CDR2 FQNNGV. Germline trimming cut 5 bases from V and 9 bases from J; bases unmatched to any gene: 15. The CDR3 here is CASSPVIGLAIAEQFF. The DNA for the CDR3 is TGTGCCAGCAGCCCCGTCATCGGACTAGCCATCGCTGAGCAGTTCTTC.

V usage is TRBV11-3 and J usage is TRBJ2-3; 7 bases map to TRBD1. Trimming cost V 8 bases and J 2 bases; bases outside gene matches: 13. The CDR3 runs to 16 residues. CDR1 is SGHNT and CDR2 is YENEEA in the germline V gene. The CDR3 spells CASALRVDRYTDTQYF. The CDR3 nucleotides read TGTGCCAGCGCCCTTCGTGTGGACAGGTACACAGATACGCAGTATTTT. Supplemented by reference TRBV11-3 and TRBJ2-3, the full variable domain reads EAGVVQSPRYKIIEKKQPVAFWCNPISGHNTLYWYLQNLGQGPELLIRYENEEAVDDSQLPKDRFSAERLKGVDSTLKIQPAELGDSAVYLCASALRVDRYTDTQYFGPGTRLTVL.

This chain links TRBV5-6 with TRBJ2-7; D unclear. This CDR3 region has 12 residues. V was pared by 0 bases and J by 5 bases, with 6 bases between. The V gene's germline CDR1 is SGHDT and CDR2 YYEEEE. The CDR3 region has the DNA TGTGCCAGCAGCTTGGCCCCCAACGAGCAGTACTTC. This codes for CASSLAPNEQYF.

The chain links TRBV7-9 to TRBJ1-4; TRBD1 might be the D (5 bases). V lost 6 bases to trimming and J lost 8 bases, with 7 bases between them. CDR3 length: 11 amino acids. Looked up from germline, CDR1 is SEHNR and CDR2 is FQNEAQ (reference sequence). The CDR3 loop is CASRKGEKLFF. CDR3 DNA sequence: TGTGCCAGCAGGAAGGGGGAAAAACTGTTTTTT.

The chain is built from TRBV5-6 and TRBJ2-3, with 8 bases lining up with TRBD2. Trimming at V came to 0 bases and at J to 3 bases, leaving 9 bases not matched to a gene. The length of the CDR3 is 17 residues. Germline V gives CDR1 SGHDT, CDR2 YYEEEE. DNA of the CDR3: TGTGCCAGCAGCTTGGGAACTATAGCGGGGAAGACAGATACGCAGTATTTT. It specifies CASSLGTIAGKTDTQYF.

The J gene is TRBJ2-3, the V gene TRBV29-1; D remains unclear. CDR1 SQVTM and CDR2 ANQGSEA come from the germline V gene. This CDR3 is 12 amino acids long. V lost 4 bases to trimming and J lost 0 bases, with 5 bases between them. The CDR3 nucleotides are TGCAGCGTTGTGCAGAGCACAGATACGCAGTATTTT. Its translation is CSVVQSTDTQYF.

The chain has TRBV7-9 and TRBJ2-7, with 9 bases identical to TRBD2. This CDR3 contains 16 residues. Per the germline V gene, CDR1 is SEHNR and CDR2 is FQNEAQ (reference sequence). With 1 base clipped from V and 5 bases from J, the junction kept 9 bases outside the gene matches. The CDR3 protein is CASSLVPPAGGHEQYF. CDR3 nucleotide sequence: TGTGCCAGCAGCTTAGTACCCCCTGCGGGAGGGCACGAGCAGTACTTC.

The chain joins TRBV5-1 to TRBJ2-7; D is unresolved. This CDR3 has 14 amino acids. V lost 0 bases and J 7 bases, leaving 14 bases between the germline ends. In germline, CDR1 is SGHRS, CDR2 YFSETQ. CDR3 loop: CASSLAGPSGEQYF. In DNA form, the CDR3 reads TGCGCCAGCAGCTTGGCGGGTCCGAGTGGGGAGCAGTACTTC.

The chain employs TRBV2 and TRBJ1-2; possible D gene TRBD1, 5 bases. The germline V gene has CDR1 SNHLY and CDR2 FYNNEI. Trimming cost V 2 bases and J 6 bases, with 16 bases left between them. There are 15 residues in the CDR3. The DNA of the CDR3 is TGTGCCAGCAGTGAATTTCGGGGACGGGGGAATGGCTACACCTTC. Amino acids: CASSEFRGRGNGYTF.

This sequence joins TRBV7-9 and TRBJ2-1; TRBD1 matches at 11 bases. The V gene's germline CDR1 is SEHNR and CDR2 FQNEAQ (reference sequence). This CDR3 comprises 14 residues. V trimming: 5 bases; J trimming: 5 bases; junction bases outside the gene matches: 2. The CDR3 DNA follows: TGTGCCAGCAGCCGGGACAGGGGGAACAATGAGCAGTTCTTC. It specifies CASSRDRGNNEQFF.

The chain links TRBV11-3 to TRBJ2-5, with D unclear. In germline, CDR1 is SGHNT, CDR2 YENEEA. Trimming left V 4 bases short and J 5 bases short, with 8 bases between. This CDR3 has 12 amino acids. The CDR3 nucleotides read TGTGCCAGCAGCTCCACCGCGGAGACCCAGTACTTC. Amino acids: CASSSTAETQYF.

The chain recombines TRBV28 with TRBJ2-7; TRBD1 matches 8 bases. The V segment lost 5 bases and the J segment 4 bases; nucleotides outside the gene matches: 19. The CDR3 runs to 18 residues. Germline CDR1 reads MDHEN; CDR2 reads SYDVKM. The CDR3 reads CASSPTGGLTGGDYEQYF. As DNA, the CDR3 is TGTGCCAGCAGTCCCACGGGCGGATTAACAGGGGGTGATTACGAGCAGTACTTC.